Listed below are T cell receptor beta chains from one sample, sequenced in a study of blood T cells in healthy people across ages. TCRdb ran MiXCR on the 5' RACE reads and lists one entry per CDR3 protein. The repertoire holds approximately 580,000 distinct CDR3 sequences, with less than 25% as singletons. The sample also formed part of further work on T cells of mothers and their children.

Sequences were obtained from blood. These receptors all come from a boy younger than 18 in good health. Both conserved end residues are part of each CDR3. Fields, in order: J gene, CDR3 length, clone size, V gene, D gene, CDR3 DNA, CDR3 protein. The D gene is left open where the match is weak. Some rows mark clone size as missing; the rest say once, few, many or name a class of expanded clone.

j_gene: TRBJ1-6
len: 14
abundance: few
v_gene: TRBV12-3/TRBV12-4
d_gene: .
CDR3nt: TGTGCCAGCAGTGCCGGACAGCTAAATTCACCCCTCCACTTT
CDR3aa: CASSAGQLNSPLHF

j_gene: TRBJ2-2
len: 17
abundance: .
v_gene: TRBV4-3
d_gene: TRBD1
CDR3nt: TGCGCCAGCAGCCAAGAATCCGGGACAGGGGTATCCGGGGAGCTGTTTTTT
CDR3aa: CASSQESGTGVSGELFF

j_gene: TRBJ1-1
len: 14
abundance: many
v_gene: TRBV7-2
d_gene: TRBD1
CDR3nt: TGTGCCAGCAGCTTGACAGGGGTGAACACTGAAGCTTTCTTT
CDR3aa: CASSLTGVNTEAFF

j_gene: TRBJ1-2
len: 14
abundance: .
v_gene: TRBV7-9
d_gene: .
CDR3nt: TGTGCCAGCAGCTTAAGTCAGGGATCGTCAGGCTACACCTTC
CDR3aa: CASSLSQGSSGYTF

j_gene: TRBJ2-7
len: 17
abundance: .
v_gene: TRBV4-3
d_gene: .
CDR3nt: TGCGCCAGCAGCCAAGAAGAGTTTGAGGGGGGCTCCTACGAGCAGTACTTC
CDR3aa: CASSQEEFEGGSYEQYF

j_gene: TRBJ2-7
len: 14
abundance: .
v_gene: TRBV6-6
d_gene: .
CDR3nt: TGTGCCAGCAGTTTAACGGGGCGCCCCTACGAGCAGTACTTC
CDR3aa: CASSLTGRPYEQYF

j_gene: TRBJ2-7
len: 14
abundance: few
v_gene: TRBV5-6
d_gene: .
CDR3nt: TGTGCCAGCAGCTTGGTGCAGTCGACCTACGAGCAGTACTTC
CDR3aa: CASSLVQSTYEQYF

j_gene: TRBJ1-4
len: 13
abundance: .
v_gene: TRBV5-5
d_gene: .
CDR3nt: TGTGCCAGCAGCTTGGCCGCAGGCGAGAAACTGTTTTTT
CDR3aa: CASSLAAGEKLFF

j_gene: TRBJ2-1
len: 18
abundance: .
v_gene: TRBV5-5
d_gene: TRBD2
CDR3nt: TGTGCCAGCAGCTTGGGGGATGTGGTAGCGGGAGTAAGAAATGAGCAGTTCTTC
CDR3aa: CASSLGDVVAGVRNEQFF

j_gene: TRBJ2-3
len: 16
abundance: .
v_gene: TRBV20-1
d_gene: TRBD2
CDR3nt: TGCAGTGCTAGAGCTAGCGGGGGGCCGCTCACAGATACGCAGTATTTT
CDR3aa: CSARASGGPLTDTQYF

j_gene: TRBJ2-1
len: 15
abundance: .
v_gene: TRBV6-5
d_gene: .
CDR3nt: TGTGCCAGCAGTTTACGGTTAGTCGGGATCGATGAGCAGTTCTTC
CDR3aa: CASSLRLVGIDEQFF

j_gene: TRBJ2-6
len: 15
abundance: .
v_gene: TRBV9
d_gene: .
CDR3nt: TGTGCCAGCAGCCCACACTACTCTGGGGCCAACGTCCTGACTTTC
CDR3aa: CASSPHYSGANVLTF

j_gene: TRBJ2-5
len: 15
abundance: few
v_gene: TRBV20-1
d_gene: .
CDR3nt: TGCAGTGCTCAACCCGGGACTTCGGGGGCAGAGACCCAGTACTTC
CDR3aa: CSAQPGTSGAETQYF

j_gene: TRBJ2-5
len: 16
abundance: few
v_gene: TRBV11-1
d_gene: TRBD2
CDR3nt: TGTGCCAGCAACTTGTTCTTAGCGGGAGACCAAGAGACCCAGTACTTC
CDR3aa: CASNLFLAGDQETQYF

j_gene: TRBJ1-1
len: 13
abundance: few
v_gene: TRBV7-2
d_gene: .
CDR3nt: TGTGCCAGCAGCTTAGTAAAACACACTGAAGCTTTCTTT
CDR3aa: CASSLVKHTEAFF

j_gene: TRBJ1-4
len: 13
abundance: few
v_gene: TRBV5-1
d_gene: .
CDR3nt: TGCGCCAGCAAAGAAGACTCTAATGAAAAACTGTTTTTT
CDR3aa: CASKEDSNEKLFF

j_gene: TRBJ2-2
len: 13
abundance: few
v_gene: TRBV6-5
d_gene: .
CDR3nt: TGTGCCAGCAGACAGGGTAGCGACGGGGAGCTGTTTTTT
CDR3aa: CASRQGSDGELFF